The clone carrying this TCR beta chain has at least ten counts. The sample belongs to a study of blood T cell repertoires in COVID-19. At the level of the study: Acute-phase and convalescent COVID-19 samples originated in the United States, Italy and Spain. Sample material is recorded as cDNA or gDNA derived from T cells, B-cell-depleted T cells, or PBMCs.

Per the authors' pipeline: Estimated nucleated cell counts came from reference gene primer amplification. Profiled with immunoSEQ multiplex PCR; TCRdb holds only in-frame clones, not every one. Clone size and the V and J calls come from that table; the DNA yielded D and trimming. The sample holds 95,000 to 150,000 clones; about two thirds are singletons and the top ten take more than 0.8%. This clonotype was obtained from a human donor with acute or convalescent COVID-19. The donor label of this sample is uncertain. The specimen sequenced was peripheral blood.

The CDR3 DNA follows: TGTGCCAGCAGCTCAGAGGCTAGCGCCGAAGAGACCCAGTACTTC. Translation: CASSSEASAEETQYF. V is TRBV11-2 and J is TRBJ2-5, with D perhaps TRBD2 (6 bases). Germline V gene data show CDR1 as SGHAT and CDR2 as FQNNGV. The CDR3 covers 15 residues. V lost 4 bases and J 3 bases, leaving 15 bases between the germline ends.